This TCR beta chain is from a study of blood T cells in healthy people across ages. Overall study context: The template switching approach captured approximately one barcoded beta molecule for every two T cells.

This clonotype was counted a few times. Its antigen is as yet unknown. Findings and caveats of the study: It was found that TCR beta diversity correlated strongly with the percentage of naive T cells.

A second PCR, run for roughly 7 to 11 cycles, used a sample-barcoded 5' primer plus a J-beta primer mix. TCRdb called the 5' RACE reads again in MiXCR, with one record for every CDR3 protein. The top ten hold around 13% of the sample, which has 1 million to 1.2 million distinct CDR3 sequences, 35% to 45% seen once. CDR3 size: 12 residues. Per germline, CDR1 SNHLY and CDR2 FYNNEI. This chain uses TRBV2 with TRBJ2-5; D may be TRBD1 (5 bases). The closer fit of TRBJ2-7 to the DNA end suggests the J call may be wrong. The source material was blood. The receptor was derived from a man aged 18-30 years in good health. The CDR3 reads CASKGEVHEQYF. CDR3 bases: TGTGCCAGCAAAGGGGAAGTGCACGAGCAGTACTTC.